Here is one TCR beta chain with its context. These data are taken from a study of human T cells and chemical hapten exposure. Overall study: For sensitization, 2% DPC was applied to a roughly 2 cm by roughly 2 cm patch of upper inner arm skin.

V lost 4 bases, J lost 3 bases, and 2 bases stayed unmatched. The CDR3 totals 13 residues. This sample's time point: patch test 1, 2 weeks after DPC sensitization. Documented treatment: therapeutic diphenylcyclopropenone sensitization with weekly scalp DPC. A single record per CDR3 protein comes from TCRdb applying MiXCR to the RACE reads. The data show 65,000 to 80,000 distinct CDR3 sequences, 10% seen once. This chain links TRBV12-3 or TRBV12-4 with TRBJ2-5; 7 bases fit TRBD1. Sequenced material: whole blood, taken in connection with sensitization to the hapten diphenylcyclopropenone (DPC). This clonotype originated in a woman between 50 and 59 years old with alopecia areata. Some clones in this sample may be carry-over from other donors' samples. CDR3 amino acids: CASSWGQKETQYF. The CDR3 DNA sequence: TGTGCCAGCAGTTGGGGACAGAAAGAGACCCAGTACTTC.